This T cell receptor beta chain was recovered during a study of blood T cells in healthy people across ages. Findings of the study overall: Estimated diversity that came from one million T cells was considered an underestimate.

The CDR3 loop spans 12 amino acids. V lost 3 bases to trimming and J lost 4 bases, with 8 bases between them. Germline V lookup: CDR1 DFQATT, CDR2 SNEGSKA (reference sequence). The second PCR ran about 7 to 12 cycles with a sample-barcoded 5' primer and J-beta primers. Tagging of each cDNA molecule was performed by a template-switch adaptor with 12 random nucleotides. Using its own MiXCR run on the 5' RACE reads, TCRdb lists one record per CDR3 protein. The table includes about 780,000 distinct CDR3 sequences, approximately 24% detected once. Details on this clonotype: Its target is not known.

The sample was also reused in another study, on T cells of mothers and their children. That report adds: The output of TCR recombination is shaped by thymic selection similarly in related and unrelated pairs.

The sequenced material came from blood. The chain is built from TRBV20-1 and TRBJ2-3, with D hard to call. This clonotype was sampled from a boy younger than 18 in good health. The CDR3 coding sequence is TGCAGTGCTAGTTTTTTATCAGATACGCAGTATTTT. The encoded protein is CSASFLSDTQYF.